Described below is a single T cell receptor (beta chain) sequence and its context. Its recognized antigen is unknown. Base quality data are lacking; no much larger clone is found one base away. A distance of 12 bases separates the germline ends of V and J, which lose 6 bases and 8 bases respectively. CDR1 is given as SGHTS and CDR2 as YDEGEE, both from the germline V gene. From the cysteine up to the phenylalanine, the CDR3 has a length of 12 residues. The read is trimmed to its CDR3 DNA, 36 bases read in frame from base 1. The sample originates from a study of blood T cell repertoires in COVID-19 (dated by TCRdb to about 2020). In the study overall: Samples from collaborators originated in the United States, Italy and Spain and spanned both the acute and convalescent phases of COVID-19. The material from the prospective study consisted of cDNA or gDNA derived from T cells, B-cell-depleted T cells, or PBMCs. Deeply sampled blood TCRbeta repertoires from subjects exposed to, actively infected with, or recovered from COVID-19 were included in the dataset. A freely available public database, intended as a resource for researchers studying the immune response to SARS-CoV-2, is where the repertoires were released. The samples were drawn from the first 160 participants of the ongoing ImmuneRACE study and from some 1,300 subjects provided by 6 global collaborators. The sample metadata nearly always contained a de-identified subject ID, COVID-19 status, age in years and sex. Where available, HLA class I and class II types were taken from metadata supplied by the sample provider and were not determined by assay-based typing.

The immunoSEQ Assay, a bias-controlled multiplex PCR, was used to amplify TCRbeta CDR3 regions from genomic DNA. The original methods were these. Within the assay, amplification of reference gene primers was used to estimate how many nucleated cells each sample contained. To quantify the absolute abundance of each unique TCRbeta CDR3 rearrangement, sequence reads were collapsed and filtered. For each sample, productive Simpson clonality was calculated as the square root of Simpson's diversity index over productive rearrangements. Imported from immuneACCESS, the table was reduced by TCRdb to in-frame sequences with V and J called. These copies leave out some clones; in studies compared against another copy, an unresolved V gene accounts for under half, and the cause of the remainder is not known. Clone size and V and J calls were adopted from that table, with D and trimming inferred from the DNA. The sample contains about 45,000 clones, 60% to 80% of them found a single time. About 26% of the sample goes to the ten largest clones.

General findings and caveats noted by the study authors: How much clinical and demographic metadata was included differed by source and by participant, and the metadata was provided uncurated.

Whole blood was collected in K2EDTA tubes by collaborating institutions according to the institutions' own protocols. For TCRbeta analysis, collaborators shipped samples in one of three forms: frozen whole blood, isolated PBMCs, or DNA extracted from either of those sample types. This sequence was found in a woman aged 70-85 years with acute or convalescent COVID-19. The chain was built from TRBV5-8 and TRBJ1-3; TRBD1 is perhaps the D gene, given 5 matching bases. The material sequenced was peripheral blood. Read as DNA, the sequence is TGTGCCAGCACCGTGGGGGGATACACCATATATTTT. The translation is CASTVGGYTIYF.